This T cell receptor (beta chain) was recorded in a study of memory CD4+ T cells and cytomegalovirus serostatus. Study summary: Of the healthy Belgian adults, 9 or 10 were CMV seropositive and 24 seronegative. Study outcomes and limitations: Each of 67 CMV-associated TCRbeta sequences occurred in one to five individuals. A US-trained random forest predicted CMV serostatus with median AUC 0.91.

Data came from immunoSEQ multiplex PCR; TCRdb stores just in-frame clones and leaves some out. The sample has under 55,000 clones; around 82% are singletons. Single viable CD3+CD4+CD8-CD45RO+ cells were sorted as the memory CD4+ T cells. Total CD4+ T cells were enriched by CD4 positive selection. Germline values: CDR1 SGDLS, CDR2 YYNGEE. This CDR3 is 17 amino acids long. Trimming took off 3 bases at V and 5 bases at J, with 24 bases between the two ends. About this clone itself: Antigen specificity is unknown.

The rearrangement joins TRBV9 to TRBJ2-7, with D perhaps TRBD2 (5 bases). This clonotype was sampled from an adult in good health and CMV-seronegative. Sequencing was done on a sample of memory CD4+ T cells from blood. The CDR3 sequence: CASSADPAGGRADEQYF. The DNA for the CDR3 is TGTGCCAGCAGCGCGGACCCTGCGGGTGGTCGGGCTGACGAGCAGTACTTC.